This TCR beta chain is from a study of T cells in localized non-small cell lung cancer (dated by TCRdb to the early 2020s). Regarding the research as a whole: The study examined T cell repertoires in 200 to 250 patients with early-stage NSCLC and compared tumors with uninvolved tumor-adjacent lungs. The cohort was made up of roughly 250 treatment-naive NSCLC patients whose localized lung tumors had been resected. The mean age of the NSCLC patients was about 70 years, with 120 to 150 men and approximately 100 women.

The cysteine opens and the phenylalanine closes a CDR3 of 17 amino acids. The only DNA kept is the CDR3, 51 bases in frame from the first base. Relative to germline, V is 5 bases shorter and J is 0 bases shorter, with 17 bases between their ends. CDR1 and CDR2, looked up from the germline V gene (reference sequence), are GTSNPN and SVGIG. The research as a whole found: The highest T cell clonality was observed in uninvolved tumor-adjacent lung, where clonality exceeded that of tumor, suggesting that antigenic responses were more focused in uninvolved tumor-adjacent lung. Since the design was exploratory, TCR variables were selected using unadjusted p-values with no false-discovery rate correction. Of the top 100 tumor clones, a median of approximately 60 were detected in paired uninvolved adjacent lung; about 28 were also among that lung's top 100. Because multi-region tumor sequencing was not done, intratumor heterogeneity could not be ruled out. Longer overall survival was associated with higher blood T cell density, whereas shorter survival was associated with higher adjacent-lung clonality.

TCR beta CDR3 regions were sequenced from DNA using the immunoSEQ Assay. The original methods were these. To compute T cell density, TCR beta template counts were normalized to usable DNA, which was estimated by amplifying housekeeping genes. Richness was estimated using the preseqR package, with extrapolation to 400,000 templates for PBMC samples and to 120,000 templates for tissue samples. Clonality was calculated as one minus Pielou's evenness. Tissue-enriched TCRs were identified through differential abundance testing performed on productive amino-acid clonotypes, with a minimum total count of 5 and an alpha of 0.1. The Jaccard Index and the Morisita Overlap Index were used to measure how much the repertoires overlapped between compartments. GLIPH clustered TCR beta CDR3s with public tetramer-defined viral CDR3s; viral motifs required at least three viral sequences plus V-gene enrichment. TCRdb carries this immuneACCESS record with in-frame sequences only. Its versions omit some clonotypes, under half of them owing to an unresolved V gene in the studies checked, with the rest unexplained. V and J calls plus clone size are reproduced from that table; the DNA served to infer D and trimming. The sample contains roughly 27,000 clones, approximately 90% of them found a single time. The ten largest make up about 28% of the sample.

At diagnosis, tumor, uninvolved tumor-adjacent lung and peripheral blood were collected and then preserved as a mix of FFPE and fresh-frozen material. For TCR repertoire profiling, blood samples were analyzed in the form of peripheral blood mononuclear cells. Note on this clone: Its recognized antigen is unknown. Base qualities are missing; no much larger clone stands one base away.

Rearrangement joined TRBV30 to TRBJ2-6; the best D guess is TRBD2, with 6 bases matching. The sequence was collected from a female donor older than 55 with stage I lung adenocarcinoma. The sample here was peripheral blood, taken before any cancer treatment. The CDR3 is CAWRRGSSGSGANVLTF. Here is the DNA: TGTGCCTGGCGCCGGGGGTCCTCGGGCTCTGGGGCCAACGTCCTGACTTTC.